These 32 T cell receptor beta chains share one sample of origin, sequenced in a study of identical twins. MiXCR, run by TCRdb on the 5' RACE reads, gives a single entry per CDR3 protein. The sample shows roughly 700,000 distinct CDR3 sequences, 8.6% of them seen only once. These records were also assigned to another study, of yellow fever vaccine responses in identical twins.

Specimen: PBMCs. Receptors were obtained from a woman younger than 30 in good health.

The V gene is TRBV4-3, the J gene TRBJ2-1, with 7 bases aligning to TRBD2. The CDR3 contains 16 residues. In germline, CDR1 is LGHNA, CDR2 YSLEER. The junction had 11 bases not matched to a gene; V was cut back by 5 bases and J by 4 bases. The CDR3 is CASSYEAGVGYNEQFF. Written as DNA, the CDR3 is TGCGCCAGCAGCTATGAGGCGGGAGTTGGTTACAATGAGCAGTTCTTC.

The rearrangement links TRBV20-1 to TRBJ2-7, with D possibly TRBD2 on 6 matching bases. Germline V CDR1 and CDR2: DFQATT, SNEGSKA (reference sequence). The germline V and J ends were trimmed by 5 bases and 3 bases, with 17 bases remaining between them. This CDR3 has 14 residues. The CDR3 sequence: CSAVPQDGGYEQYF. CDR3 nucleotide sequence: TGCAGTGCTGTACCCCAGGACGGGGGCTACGAGCAGTACTTC.

The table lists this clonotype with a few counts. The CDR3 region is CASSRSGTDYEQYF. The DNA of the CDR3 is TGTGCCAGCAGCAGATCCGGGACAGACTACGAGCAGTACTTC. The chain has TRBV7-8 and TRBJ2-7, with 7 positions matching TRBD1. From germline, CDR1 is SGHVS and CDR2 FQNEAQ. The V gene end was trimmed by 5 bases and the J gene end by 3 bases; junction bases not matched to a gene: 7. CDR3 length equals 14 residues.

There are many counts of this clonotype. The V call is TRBV3-1, the J call TRBJ2-1; the D is unclear. This CDR3 contains 13 residues. Per the germline V gene, CDR1 is LGHDT and CDR2 is YNNKEL (reference sequence). V dropped 5 bases and J dropped 8 bases, with 13 bases sitting between them. The CDR3 region is CASSFTGRYEQFF. The CDR3 DNA follows: TGTGCCAGCAGCTTTACTGGACGCTATGAGCAGTTCTTC.

The table lists this clonotype with many counts. The chain employs TRBV4-2 and TRBJ2-5; D may be TRBD2 (5 bases). Germline V gene sequence: CDR1 LGHNA, CDR2 YNFKEQ. This CDR3 has 14 residues. Trimming removed 1 base at V and 1 base at J, with 7 bases between. The DNA of the CDR3 is TGTGCCAGCAGCCAAGCGGACTTCCAAGAGACCCAGTACTTC. As protein: CASSQADFQETQYF.

This clonotype appeared many times. The chain links TRBV29-1 to TRBJ1-4, with TRBD1 matching 9 bases. The J segment lost 0 bases and the V segment lost 3 bases, leaving 8 bases of the junction unmatched. This CDR3 region has 17 residues. Germline assignment: CDR1 SQVTM and CDR2 ANQGSEA. This CDR3 is CSVEGQGSSATNEKLFF. CDR3 bases: TGCAGCGTTGAGGGACAGGGCTCTTCTGCAACTAATGAAAAACTGTTTTTT.

This clonotype was detected only a few times. J is TRBJ2-1 and V is TRBV12-3 or TRBV12-4, with D possibly TRBD1 on 6 matching bases. V gave up 5 bases and J gave up 2 bases, with 16 bases separating them. This CDR3 contains 16 residues. CDR3 DNA: TGTGCCAGCAGTCCCCGGGGACAACCAACCTACAATGAGCAGTTCTTC. Translated: CASSPRGQPTYNEQFF.

This clonotype has a handful of counts. The rearrangement links TRBV4-1 to TRBJ1-2; 10 nucleotides agree with TRBD1. The CDR3 is 17 residues long. Germline CDR1 and CDR2: MGHRA and YSYEKL. V was pared by 0 bases and J by 5 bases, with 9 bases of the junction left unmatched. CDR3 sequence: CASSQDGFGQGGYGYTF. The DNA for the CDR3 is TGCGCCAGCAGCCAAGATGGTTTTGGACAGGGGGGATATGGCTACACCTTC.

This clonotype turned up a few times. This rearrangement joins TRBV6-5 to TRBJ2-3, with unresolved D. Germline V CDR1 and CDR2: MNHEY, SVGAGI. Trimming removed 2 bases at V and 4 bases at J, with 7 bases between. This CDR3 contains 13 residues. DNA of the CDR3: TGTGCCAGCAGTTACAGTCAGTCAGATACGCAGTATTTT. It codes for CASSYSQSDTQYF.

This clonotype was detected only a few times. This rearrangement joins TRBV28 to TRBJ2-5; no firm D call. V shed 8 bases and J shed 2 bases, with 18 bases lying between them. The germline gives CDR1 MDHEN, CDR2 SYDVKM. CDR3 size: 15 residues. The CDR3 reads CASLPRFLSQETQYF. The CDR3 nucleotides are TGTGCCAGCCTCCCGCGCTTTTTGTCGCAAGAGACCCAGTACTTC.

Comments on this clonotype: Germline and junction disagree at one end, which may indicate a read error. This chain uses TRBV29-1 with TRBJ2-1, with D perhaps matching TRBD1 or TRBD2 (6 bases each). The CDR3 is 13 amino acids. Per the germline V gene, CDR1 is SQVTM and CDR2 is ANQGSEA. This chain's CDR3 is CTVGGRFHNEQFF. The CDR3 bases are TGCACCGTTGGGGGGCGCTTTCACAATGAGCAGTTCTTC.

This clonotype occurred a few times. The rearrangement joins TRBV7-9 to TRBJ2-1; 8 nucleotides align to TRBD2. There are 15 residues in the CDR3. From germline, CDR1 is SEHNR and CDR2 FQNEAQ (reference sequence). In DNA, the CDR3 is TGTGCAGAAAAAGGGACTGGGCGGGAGGTTTATGAGCAGTTCTTC. Protein sequence: CAEKGTGREVYEQFF. The full variable domain, completed using reference TRBV7-9 and TRBJ2-1, is DTGVSQNPRHKITKRGQNVTFRCDPISEHNRLYWYRQTLGQGPEFLTYFQNEAQLEKSRLLSDRFSAERPKGSFSTLEIQRTEQGDSAMYLCAEKGTGREVYEQFFGPGTRLTVL.

This clonotype was picked up a small number of times. The chain employs TRBV2 and TRBJ2-7, with 10 bases matching TRBD1. V lost 6 bases, J lost 6 bases, and 11 bases stayed unmatched. Germline V gene sequence: CDR1 SNHLY, CDR2 FYNNEI. CDR3 length: 15 amino acids. The CDR3 DNA is TGTGCCAGCAGAGACGGGACAGGGGAACGCGGCGAGCAGTACTTC. It specifies CASRDGTGERGEQYF.

This clonotype was counted at least ten times. This chain uses TRBV5-1 with TRBJ2-5, with 9 bases lining up with TRBD1. The germline gives CDR1 SGHRS, CDR2 YFSETQ. V trimming: 0 bases; J trimming: 2 bases; junction bases outside the gene matches: 5. CDR3 length equals 16 residues. CDR3 coding DNA: TGCGCCAGCAGCTTGGCCGGGACAGGGTTACAAGAGACCCAGTACTTC. Protein: CASSLAGTGLQETQYF. Filled out from reference TRBV5-1 and TRBJ2-5, the complete variable domain reads KAGVTQTPRYLIKTRGQQVTLSCSPISGHRSVSWYQQTPGQGLQFLFEYFSETQRNKGNFPGRFSGRQFSNSRSEMNVSTLELGDSALYLCASSLAGTGLQETQYFGPGTRLLVL.

This clonotype has just a few counts. V gene TRBV29-1 combines with J gene TRBJ2-7; D gene unclear. Germline loops: CDR1 SQVTM, CDR2 ANQGSEA. The V end lost 6 bases, the J end lost 6 bases, and 12 bases lay between the germline ends. There are 11 residues in the CDR3. The CDR3 loop reads CSVVETGEQYF. The CDR3 DNA is TGCAGCGTCGTGGAGACGGGCGAGCAGTACTTC.

The rearrangement uses TRBV27 and TRBJ2-7; D is perhaps TRBD1 (5 bases). V was pared by 2 bases and J by 6 bases, with 14 bases between. This CDR3 region has 14 residues. CDR1 and CDR2 from the germline V gene are MNHEY and SMNVEV (reference sequence). The CDR3 loop reads CASSLGAGWGEQYF. CDR3 DNA: TGTGCCAGCAGTTTAGGGGCAGGGTGGGGCGAGCAGTACTTC.

This clonotype was picked up a small number of times. The chain uses TRBV24-1 and TRBJ2-1; D remains unclear. The V gene lost 2 bases and the J gene lost 8 bases, with 15 bases spanning the gap. Germline loops: CDR1 KGHDR, CDR2 SFDVKD. This CDR3 has 15 amino acids. CDR3 protein: CATSDSSGRIDEQFF. The CDR3 DNA reads TGTGCCACCAGTGATTCCTCGGGCCGAATCGATGAGCAGTTCTTC.

This clonotype was observed at least ten times. The V call is TRBV4-1, the J call TRBJ1-5; D might be TRBD1 (6 bases). V was pared by 1 base and J by 0 bases, with 10 bases between. This CDR3 spans 16 amino acids. In germline, CDR1 is MGHRA, CDR2 YSYEKL. The CDR3 coding sequence is TGCGCCAGCAGCCAAGGGGGGCAGTATAGCAATCAGCCCCAGCATTTT. It encodes CASSQGGQYSNQPQHF.

This clonotype was found a few times. The rearrangement joins TRBV5-6 to TRBJ2-5; D uncertain. Trimming took 0 bases from V and 4 from J, leaving 10 bases between them. CDR3 length: 14 amino acids. Germline V gives CDR1 SGHDT, CDR2 YYEEEE. The chain's CDR3 is CASSLGQKGETQYF. The CDR3, as DNA: TGTGCCAGCAGCTTGGGACAAAAGGGAGAGACCCAGTACTTC.

This chain connects TRBV20-1 to TRBJ2-1; perhaps TRBD1 as D (6 bases). The CDR3 is made up of 13 amino acids. Germline CDR1 and CDR2: DFQATT and SNEGSKA (reference sequence). Trimming shortened V by 7 bases and J by 2 bases, and 12 bases separated the two germline ends. The CDR3 region is CSGTVITYNEQFF. CDR3 sequence (DNA): TGCAGTGGGACAGTCATAACCTACAATGAGCAGTTCTTC.

This clonotype was picked up a small number of times. The CDR3 is CASSLPGAGDNTGELFF. In nucleotides, the CDR3 is TGTGCCAGCAGCTTACCCGGGGCGGGAGATAACACCGGGGAGCTGTTTTTT. The J gene is TRBJ2-2, the V gene TRBV7-9; TRBD2 matches 7 bases. The CDR3 is made up of 17 amino acids. Per the germline V gene, CDR1 is SEHNR and CDR2 is FQNEAQ (reference sequence). J lost 2 bases, V lost 2 bases, and 8 bases had no gene match.

This clonotype was seen ten or more times. The CDR3 DNA reads as TGTGCCAGCAGTTTAGGTGTCCCAGGCGCTTTCTTT. It yields the protein CASSLGVPGAFF. This chain uses TRBV12-3 or TRBV12-4 with TRBJ1-1, with D uncertain. V was trimmed by 1 base and J by 11 bases, leaving 11 bases between them. CDR3 length: 12 residues.

The chain uses TRBV4-3 and TRBJ2-2, with 10 nucleotides matching TRBD2. V gave up 0 bases and J gave up 4 bases; unmatched junction bases: 5. The CDR3 contains 17 residues. Germline lookup yields CDR1 LGHNA and CDR2 YSLEER. CDR3 sequence (DNA): TGCGCCAGCAGCCAAGATAGGGGACTAGCGAGCACCGGGGAGCTGTTTTTT. Its protein is CASSQDRGLASTGELFF.

Ten or more counts support this clonotype. The chain links TRBV5-1 to TRBJ2-7; 10 bases are shared with TRBD1. The CDR3 consists of 19 residues. V shed 0 bases and J 2 bases; nucleotides not matched to a gene: 14. Germline CDR1 reads SGHRS; CDR2 reads YFSETQ. In DNA, the CDR3 is TGCGCCAGCAGCTTGGGTGACGGCGCCGGACAGGGGGTACCCTACGAGCAGTACTTC. It yields the protein CASSLGDGAGQGVPYEQYF.

This clonotype was seen many times. One junction end disagrees with the germline gene, perhaps due to a read error. J is TRBJ2-7 and V is TRBV28, with 8 positions matching TRBD1. Germline assignment: CDR1 MDHEN and CDR2 SYDVKM. There are 16 residues in the CDR3. For the CDR3, the DNA is TGTGCCAGCAGCTTATATGCGTCAGGGGGCCCCTACGAGCAGTACTTC. The encoded protein is CASSLYASGGPYEQYF.

This clonotype was counted many times. The V gene is TRBV11-2, the J gene TRBJ2-3; no clear D. Trimming stripped 2 bases from V and 6 bases from J, with 12 bases between. The germline CDR1 and CDR2 sequences are SGHAT and FQNNGV. The length of the CDR3 is 14 residues. CDR3: CASSLIPWVDTQYF. The CDR3 DNA follows: TGTGCCAGCAGCTTAATACCGTGGGTGGATACGCAGTATTTT.

This clonotype has at least ten counts. The rearrangement joins TRBV16 to TRBJ2-1, with 11 bases fitting TRBD2. The length of the CDR3 is 17 residues. Looked up from germline, CDR1 is KGHSY and CDR2 is FQNENV. The J segment lost 7 bases and the V segment lost 0 bases, leaving 8 bases of the junction unmatched. The CDR3 nucleotides read TGTGCCAGCAGCCAATCACGGCTAGCGGGAGGTTTTAATGAGCAGTTCTTC. Translating gives CASSQSRLAGGFNEQFF.

This clonotype was counted many times. The genes are TRBV28 and TRBJ1-3; a possible D gene is TRBD1 (6 bases). CDR1 and CDR2 (germline): MDHEN, SYDVKM. This CDR3 comprises 13 residues. The ends were cut back, 6 bases at V and 0 bases at J, with 6 bases in the middle. The CDR3 here is CASRDSSGNTIYF. CDR3 DNA: TGTGCCAGCAGGGACAGCTCTGGAAACACCATATATTTT.

The table lists this clonotype with many counts. Without the conserved terminal phenylalanine or tryptophan, this CDR3 likely stems from a read error. No DNA is shown, since the ends of the CDR3 on it are uncertain; the CDR3 is the one TCRdb lists. V usage is TRBV7-9 and J usage is TRBJ2-3; TRBD2 was called by the table and not checked on the DNA. A total of 15 residues make up the CDR3, ends included. In germline, CDR1 is SEHNR, CDR2 FQNEAQ (reference sequence). The CDR3 loop reads CASSLERGGLAEPLQ.

This clonotype was counted between two and nine times. The rearrangement links TRBV25-1 to TRBJ2-3, with D possibly TRBD2 on 6 matching bases. Germline V lookup: CDR1 MGHDK, CDR2 SYGVNS. The CDR3 runs to 15 residues. Between the trimmed V and J ends, which lost 5 bases and 1 base, there was a span of 13 bases. This CDR3 is CASSSVAVGTDTQYF. CDR3 sequence (DNA): TGTGCCAGCAGTTCCGTAGCGGTAGGCACAGATACGCAGTATTTT.

The chain has TRBV3-1 and TRBJ2-6; no clear D gene. This CDR3 is 14 amino acids long. CDR1 is LGHDT, CDR2 YNNKEL, per germline (reference sequence). V was shortened by 1 base and J by 8 bases, with 9 bases between the two germline ends. The CDR3 loop reads CASSQVSRTNVLTF. DNA for the CDR3: TGTGCCAGCAGCCAAGTATCCAGAACCAACGTCCTGACTTTC.

CDR3 in amino acids: CASSQEGTSMAYNEQFF. CDR3 nucleotides: TGTGCCAGCAGCCAAGAGGGAACTAGTATGGCCTACAATGAGCAGTTCTTC. The chain is built from TRBV4-2 and TRBJ2-1; a possible D gene is TRBD2 (5 bases). Between the trimmed V and J ends, which lost 0 bases and 2 bases, there was a span of 14 bases. CDR3 length: 17 residues. Looked up from germline, CDR1 is LGHNA and CDR2 is YNFKEQ.